This TCR beta chain emerged from a study of memory CD4+ T cells and cytomegalovirus serostatus. The sort gate was single viable CD3+CD4+CD8-CD45RO+ cells for memory CD4+ T cells. CMV serostatus came from serum IgG against pp150, pp28, p38, p52. The germline V gene has CDR1 SNHLY and CDR2 FYNNEI. The CDR3 runs 16 residues. The ends were cut back, 0 bases at V and 0 bases at J, with 11 bases in the middle. In regard to this clone: Its antigen is unknown.

The protocol was immunoSEQ multiplex PCR, while the TCRdb copy is restricted to in-frame clones and leaves out a portion. The sample carries over 50,000 clones, approximately 85% recorded once. Overall study results and limits: Of 150 to 200 reported CMV TCRbeta sequences, 60 to 85 were found in memory CD4+ repertoires.

The chain uses TRBV2 and TRBJ1-1, with D possibly matching TRBD1 (5 bases). This sequence was found in an adult in good health and CMV-seronegative. The sample consisted of memory CD4+ T cells from blood. The chain's CDR3 is CASSEAGGTMNTEAFF. CDR3 nucleotide sequence: TGTGCCAGCAGTGAAGCTGGGGGGACCATGAACACTGAAGCTTTCTTT. Full variable domain (remainder filled in from reference TRBV2 and TRBJ1-1): EPEVTQTPSHQVTQMGQEVILRCVPISNHLYFYWYRQILGQKVEFLVSFYNNEISEKSEIFDDQFSVERPDGSNFTLKIRSTKLEDSAMYFCASSEAGGTMNTEAFFGQGTRLTVV.